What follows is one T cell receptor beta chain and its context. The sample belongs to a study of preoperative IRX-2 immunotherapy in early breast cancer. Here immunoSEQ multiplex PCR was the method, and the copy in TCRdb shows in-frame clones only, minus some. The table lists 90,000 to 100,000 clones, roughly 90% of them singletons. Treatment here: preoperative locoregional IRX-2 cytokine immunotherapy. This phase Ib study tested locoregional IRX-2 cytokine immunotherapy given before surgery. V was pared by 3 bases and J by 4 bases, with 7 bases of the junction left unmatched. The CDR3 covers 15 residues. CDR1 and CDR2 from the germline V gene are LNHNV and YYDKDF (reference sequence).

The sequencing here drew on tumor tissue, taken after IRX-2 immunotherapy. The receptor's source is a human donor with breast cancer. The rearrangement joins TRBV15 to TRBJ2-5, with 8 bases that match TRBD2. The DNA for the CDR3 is TGTGCCACCAGCAGTAGCGGGACGACGGGAGAGACCCAGTACTTC. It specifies CATSSSGTTGETQYF.